Listed here is a single TCR beta chain. Antigen unknown. This entry comes from a study of cytomegalovirus exposure and HLA in healthy donors. The study, taken as a whole, reports: Later analysis showed TCR association rates varying by HLA locus, highest for DRB1 and lowest for HLA-C.

V dropped 3 bases and J dropped 2 bases, with 14 bases sitting between them. Germline CDR1 is MGHRA and CDR2 is YSYEKL. The CDR3 runs 16 residues. PCR was performed using 60 Vbeta and 13 Jbeta primers. Measured with immunoSEQ multiplex PCR; TCRdb has only the in-frame clones, and not every one. This sample has 160,000 or so clones, with 79% found just once. The sample consisted of PBMCs. The genes are TRBV4-1 and TRBJ1-5; D might be TRBD1 (5 bases). This clonotype originated in a middle-aged man in good health and CMV-seronegative. The CDR3 DNA reads TGCGCCAGCAGCCAGGCGGGACTAGGGGGCAATCAGCCCCAGCATTTT. It yields the protein CASSQAGLGGNQPQHF.